These T cell receptor beta chains were read from a single sample in a study of beta chain features in type 1 diabetes. Libraries were prepared by immunoSEQ multiplex PCR; TCRdb keeps only in-frame clonotypes and omits some of them. The table includes some 350,000 clones, over 8.5% detected once. Sequencing was carried out using central memory CD4+ T cells from blood. The receptors were sampled from a young man with type 1 diabetes. CDR3s include the opening cysteine and the closing phenylalanine or tryptophan. The order of the fields is V gene, clone size, J gene, D gene, CDR3 protein, CDR3 DNA. The D gene is left open where the match is weak. Some rows mark clone size as missing; the rest say once, few, many or name a class of expanded clone.

TRBV5-4,few,TRBJ2-6,-,CASSPDGGGANVLTF,TGTGCCAGCAGCCCAGACGGGGGTGGGGCCAACGTCCTGACTTTC
TRBV5-1,-,TRBJ2-3,TRBD2,CASSDGLAGSADTQYF,TGCGCCAGCAGCGACGGACTAGCGGGATCTGCAGATACGCAGTATTTT
TRBV4-3,few,TRBJ2-7,-,CASSQGTASSAYEQYF,TGCGCCAGCAGCCAAGGGACAGCCTCCTCGGCATACGAGCAGTACTTC
TRBV19,-,TRBJ2-5,TRBD1,CASSDPGQGLKTQYF,TGTGCCAGTAGCGACCCGGGACAGGGACTGAAGACCCAGTACTTC
TRBV29-1,many,TRBJ1-1,-,CSVGWGDTEAFF,TGCAGCGTCGGGTGGGGGGACACTGAAGCTTTCTTT
TRBV30,-,TRBJ2-5,-,CASSEQRDQETQYF,TGTGCCAGCAGTGAACAGCGGGACCAAGAGACCCAGTACTTC
TRBV11-1,few,TRBJ2-7,TRBD1,CASSSDRGPYEQYF,TGTGCCAGCAGTTCCGACAGGGGGCCCTACGAGCAGTACTTC
TRBV19,few,TRBJ2-7,TRBD2,CASSIASGSYEQYF,TGTGCCAGTAGTATAGCTAGCGGGAGCTACGAGCAGTACTTC
TRBV19,few,TRBJ1-2,-,CASRYSLAHGYTF,TGTGCCAGTAGATATTCCTTGGCTCATGGCTACACCTTC
TRBV19,-,TRBJ2-6,-,CASNFRSGANVLTF,TGTGCCAGTAATTTCCGGTCTGGGGCCAACGTCCTGACTTTC
TRBV7-8,-,TRBJ2-1,-,CASSSQGTNEQFF,TGTGCCAGCAGCTCACAGGGAACCAATGAGCAGTTCTTC
TRBV2,-,TRBJ2-5,-,CASSEGGVETQYF,TGTGCCAGCAGTGAGGGGGGAGTGGAGACCCAGTACTTC